The T cell receptor beta chain under discussion was sequenced for a study of Ad26.COV2.S vaccination and SARS-CoV-2 variants. Only in-frame clones appear in the TCRdb table, and some are missing; sequencing was by immunoSEQ multiplex PCR. The sample includes 350,000 to 600,000 clones, roughly nine tenths seen only once; the top ten take 1.7%. Treatment in this sample: approximately 18 received Ad26.COV2.S at low or high dose, single or two shots; five or six received placebo; per-sample allocation not given. Samples were taken on day 63 after the first vaccine or placebo injection. V lost 5 bases to trimming and J lost 1 base, with 8 bases between them. The germline V gene encodes CDR1 SGHTA and CDR2 FQGTGA. The CDR3 loop spans 13 amino acids.

Source: peripheral blood, taken in a trial of Ad26.COV2.S vaccine versus placebo. This sequence joins TRBV7-3 and TRBJ1-1; D not resolved. The TCR comes from a person between 18 and 65 years old who received the Ad26.COV2.S COVID-19 vaccine or a placebo. CDR3 sequence: CASSAAENTEAFF. In DNA form, the CDR3 reads TGTGCCAGCAGCGCCGCCGAGAACACTGAAGCTTTCTTT.